What follows are 8 T cell receptor beta chains derived from one specimen sequenced in a study of multiple sclerosis patients with progressive multifocal leukoencephalopathy. The time point denotes: before natalizumab initiation. Clones were read by immunoSEQ multiplex PCR, and TCRdb kept only the in-frame ones, dropping some. The data show 30,000 or so clones, about nine tenths seen once. The sample taken for sequencing was PBMCs. The receptors derive from a human donor with multiple sclerosis.

This chain uses TRBV10-3 with TRBJ2-1; D is ambiguous. Per the germline V gene, CDR1 is ENHRY and CDR2 is SYGVKD. Trimming stripped 8 bases from V and 7 bases from J, with 6 bases between. The CDR3 is made up of 10 amino acids. CDR3 loop: CAIGDNEQFF. The CDR3 region has the DNA TGTGCCATCGGGGATAATGAGCAGTTCTTC.

This clone appeared a few times. This chain joins TRBV7-2 and TRBJ2-7, with TRBD1 matching 9 bases. CDR3 length equals 14 residues. V trimming: 5 bases; J trimming: 2 bases; junction bases outside the gene matches: 4. The germline V gene encodes CDR1 SGHTA and CDR2 FQGNSA. CDR3 coding DNA: TGTGCCAGCAGCGCCCGGGACAGGGCCTACGAGCAGTACTTC. Amino acids: CASSARDRAYEQYF. Drawing the rest from reference TRBV7-2 and TRBJ2-7, the complete variable domain is GAGVSQSPSNKVTEKGKDVELRCDPISGHTALYWYRQSLGQGLEFLIYFQGNSAPDKSGLPSDRFSAERTGGSVSTLTIQRTQQEDSAVYLCASSARDRAYEQYFGPGTRLTVT.

The chain has TRBV5-6 and TRBJ1-3; the D gene is possibly TRBD1 (6 bases). The germline gives CDR1 SGHDT, CDR2 YYEEEE. The ends were cut back, 4 bases at V and 5 bases at J, with 16 bases in the middle. The CDR3 sequence is 15 residues long. CDR3 amino acids: CASSRAFRGRNTIYF. The DNA of the CDR3 is TGTGCCAGCAGCCGGGCATTCAGGGGAAGAAACACCATATATTTT.

V gene TRBV19 combines with J gene TRBJ1-1, with D maybe TRBD1 (6 bases). Trimming removed 1 base at V and 0 bases at J, with 18 bases between. Germline CDR1 reads LNHDA; CDR2 reads SQIVND (reference sequence). The CDR3 is 18 residues long. CDR3 region: CASSIAPWGLRMNTEAFF. CDR3 DNA: TGTGCCAGTAGTATAGCCCCGTGGGGGCTCAGGATGAACACTGAAGCTTTCTTT.

The V gene is TRBV27, the J gene TRBJ2-3, with 7 bases matching TRBD1. The CDR3 runs to 20 residues. Germline assignment: CDR1 MNHEY and CDR2 SMNVEV (reference sequence). The J segment lost 5 bases and the V segment lost 1 base, leaving 21 bases of the junction unmatched. This CDR3 reads CASSLLGWKGAGRRLDTQYF. In DNA form, the CDR3 reads TGTGCCAGCAGTTTATTAGGTTGGAAGGGGGCCGGACGCCGTTTAGATACGCAGTATTTT.

The chain links TRBV4-3 to TRBJ1-3; D is perhaps TRBD1 (6 bases). V lost 4 bases, J lost 0 bases, and 16 bases lay in between. The CDR3 runs to 17 residues. Germline lookup yields CDR1 LGHNA and CDR2 YSLEER. The CDR3 protein is CASSPTRGGDSGNTIYF. CDR3 in DNA: TGCGCCAGCAGCCCAACGAGGGGGGGGGACTCTGGAAACACCATATATTTT.

This clone has a single count. The V call is TRBV5-6, the J call TRBJ2-1; no definite D call. The germline gives CDR1 SGHDT, CDR2 YYEEEE. CDR3 length equals 13 residues. Trimming took off 3 bases at V and 3 bases at J, with 7 bases between the two ends. CDR3 DNA sequence: TGTGCCAGCAGCTCCCTGGACTACAATGAGCAGTTCTTC. It is translated as CASSSLDYNEQFF.

The chain links TRBV4-3 to TRBJ2-3; 8 nucleotides align to TRBD2. The CDR3 has 17 residues. Per the germline V gene, CDR1 is LGHNA and CDR2 is YSLEER. The junction had 12 bases not matched to a gene; V was cut back by 5 bases and J by 2 bases. The CDR3 DNA is TGCGCCAGCAGCTTCCTACCGGGACTAGAGTCCACAGATACGCAGTATTTT. Translating it yields CASSFLPGLESTDTQYF.